This is a list of T cell receptor beta chains from one sample in a study of T cell repertoires in cytomegalovirus infection. Their recognized antigens are unknown. TCRdb passed the reads through MiXCR, listing each CDR3 protein once. Among roughly 78,000 distinct CDR3 sequences listed, 35% to 45% were seen once. Source: CD8+ T cells from cultured PBMCs, taken from culture after CMV antigen stimulation. These receptor sequences come from a human donor in good health (CMV status not recorded). Some clones in this sample may be carry-over from other donors' samples. Both conserved end residues are part of each CDR3. D genes are given only for firm matches. Size is omitted from some rows. Given values are once, few, many or a class for expanded clones.

J gene | V gene | clone size | D gene | CDR3 DNA | CDR3 protein
TRBJ2-7 | TRBV25-1 | NA | NA | TGTGCCAGCAGCCCCACCCTCGGACGGCGTTATGAGCAGTACTTC | CASSPTLGRRYEQYF
TRBJ2-1 | TRBV6-2/TRBV6-3 | NA | TRBD1 | TGTGCCAGCGGGGACCGGGACAGGGGTCCGAATGAGCAGTTCTTC | CASGDRDRGPNEQFF
TRBJ2-3 | TRBV7-4 | NA | NA | TGTGCCAGCAGCGCCAAGCCCGCAGGGAAAACAGATACGCAGTATTTT | CASSAKPAGKTDTQYF
TRBJ2-1 | TRBV6-4 | many | NA | TGTGCCAGCAGTAATATGGCGGGGGACACGACGGATGAGCAGTTCTTC | CASSNMAGDTTDEQFF
TRBJ2-5 | TRBV10-3 | NA | NA | TGTGCCATCAGTGAGTCGTCACTCGCGCAAGAGACCCAGTACTTC | CAISESSLAQETQYF
TRBJ2-1 | TRBV4-1 | NA | NA | TGCGCCAGCAGCCCGAGAAGGGTGAATGAGCAGTTCTTC | CASSPRRVNEQFF
TRBJ2-7 | TRBV7-8 | NA | NA | TGTGCCAGCAGCTTTTCAGGGGACTCCTACGAGCAGTACTTC | CASSFSGDSYEQYF
TRBJ1-1 | TRBV19 | NA | NA | TGTGCCAGTAGTATAGCCACAGGGTATCAGGGCACTGAAGCTTTCTTT | CASSIATGYQGTEAFF
TRBJ1-5 | TRBV20-1 | NA | NA | TGCAGTGCTACAACAGGGCCCAGAAGTAATCAGCCCCAGCATTTT | CSATTGPRSNQPQHF
TRBJ1-2 | TRBV29-1 | NA | NA | TGCAGCGTCCGGGACATGTATGGCTACACCTTC | CSVRDMYGYTF
TRBJ2-7 | TRBV7-6 | few | NA | TGTGCCAGCAGCCCGGAGAACATCTACGAGCAGTACTTC | CASSPENIYEQYF
TRBJ2-6 | TRBV18 | NA | NA | TGTGCCAGCTCACCAGTCCGCGGGGCCAACGTCCTGACTTTC | CASSPVRGANVLTF
TRBJ2-7 | TRBV28 | NA | TRBD2 | TGTGCCACCAGAGAAGCGGGGGTTTCCTACGAGCAGTACTTC | CATREAGVSYEQYF
TRBJ1-1 | TRBV19 | NA | NA | TGTGCCAGTAGTACCGCCCTCTGGGGGGGACCGAACACTGAAGCTTTCTTT | CASSTALWGGPNTEAFF
TRBJ1-2 | TRBV7-9 | NA | NA | TGTGCCAGCAGCCCTCTCTATGGCTACACCTTC | CASSPLYGYTF
TRBJ1-1 | TRBV6-2/TRBV6-3 | NA | NA | TGTGCCAGCAGTCCACCAGGGATAACTGAAGCTTTCTTT | CASSPPGITEAFF
TRBJ2-7 | TRBV7-2 | many | NA | TGTGCCAGCAGCTTAGTCTCCTACGAGCAGTACTTC | CASSLVSYEQYF
TRBJ2-3 | TRBV27 | NA | NA | TGTGCCAGCAGTTCATACCCGGGGAGCACAGATACGCAGTATTTT | CASSSYPGSTDTQYF
TRBJ2-5 | TRBV20-1 | many | NA | TGCAGTGCTAGACCTCGAGGGCAGGGCGGGATAAAGACCCAGTACTTC | CSARPRGQGGIKTQYF
TRBJ2-7 | TRBV11-2 | NA | NA | TGTGCCAGCAGCATGATCTGGGAGCAGTACTTC | CASSMIWEQYF
TRBJ2-2 | TRBV29-1 | few | NA | TGCAGCGCCGTCGGCGGGGGCGGGGGGGAGCTGTTTTTT | CSAVGGGGGELFF
TRBJ1-2 | TRBV7-6 | NA | NA | TGTGCCAGCCCTGGAAGGGGTGGCTATGGCTACACCTTC | CASPGRGGYGYTF
TRBJ1-1 | TRBV28 | once | TRBD1 | TGTGCCAGCAGTTTAGGGACAGGGACAAACACTGAAGCTTTCTTT | CASSLGTGTNTEAFF
TRBJ2-5 | TRBV7-9 | many | TRBD2 | TGTGCCAGCAGCTTACCGCTAGCGGGGGGACAAGAGACCCAGTACTTC | CASSLPLAGGQETQYF
TRBJ2-7 | TRBV7-2 | many | TRBD1 | TGTGCCAGCAGCTCTTCTGGGACAGTTGGCTACGAGCAGTACTTC | CASSSSGTVGYEQYF
TRBJ2-3 | TRBV5-1 | NA | NA | TGCGCCAGCAGCTTGTTGGGTACCGCAGATACGCAGTATTTT | CASSLLGTADTQYF
TRBJ1-3 | TRBV7-9 | NA | NA | TGTGCCAGCAGCTTAGCCCAGTCTGGAAACACCATATATTTT | CASSLAQSGNTIYF
TRBJ1-2 | TRBV4-3 | NA | NA | TGCGCCAGCAGCCAAGTTTACCGGGACACCCAGGCCTATGGCTACACCTTC | CASSQVYRDTQAYGYTF
TRBJ2-3 | TRBV11-3 | NA | TRBD2 | TGTGCCAGCAGCTTAGATCATGGCGGGGGGGCCGGAGATACGCAGTATTTT | CASSLDHGGGAGDTQYF
TRBJ2-3 | TRBV7-9 | few | TRBD2 | TGTGCCAGCAGCCACGATCCCAGCGGGGGCACAGATACGCAGTATTTT | CASSHDPSGGTDTQYF